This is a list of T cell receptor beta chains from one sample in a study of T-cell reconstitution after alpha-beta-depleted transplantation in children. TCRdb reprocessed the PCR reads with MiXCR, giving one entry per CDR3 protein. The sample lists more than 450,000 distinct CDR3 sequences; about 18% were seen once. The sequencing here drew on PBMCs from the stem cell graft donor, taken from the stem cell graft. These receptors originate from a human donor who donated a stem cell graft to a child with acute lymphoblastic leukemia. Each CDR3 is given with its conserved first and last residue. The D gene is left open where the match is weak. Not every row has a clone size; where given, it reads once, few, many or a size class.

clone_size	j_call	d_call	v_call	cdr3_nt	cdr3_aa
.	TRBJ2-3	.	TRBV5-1	TGCGCCAGCAGCTTGGACGGGAGCGGAGGAGATACGCAGTATTTT	CASSLDGSGGDTQYF
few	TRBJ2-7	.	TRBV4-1	TGCGCCAGCGGAGAGGACAGCTCCTACGAGCAGTACTTC	CASGEDSSYEQYF
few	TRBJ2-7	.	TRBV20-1	TGCAGTGCTAAGACTATCCTAAACTACGAGCAGTACTTC	CSAKTILNYEQYF
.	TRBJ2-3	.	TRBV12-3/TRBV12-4	TGTGCCAGCAGGGAGGGCGAGGGGTCGACGCAGTATTTT	CASREGEGSTQYF
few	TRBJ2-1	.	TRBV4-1	TGCGCCAGCAGCCAATACTCTCCGGAGCAGTTCTTC	CASSQYSPEQFF
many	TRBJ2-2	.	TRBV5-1	TGCGCCAGCAGCTTATTCGCAGGGCCTATACTGAACACCGGGGAGCTGTTTTTT	CASSLFAGPILNTGELFF
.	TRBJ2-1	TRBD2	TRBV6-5	TGTGCCAGCAGTTTCGGGACTAGCGACAATGAGCAGTTCTTC	CASSFGTSDNEQFF
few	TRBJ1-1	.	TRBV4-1	TGCGCCAGCAGACCAACACTTACACAGGGTATGGGCACTGAAGCTTTCTTT	CASRPTLTQGMGTEAFF
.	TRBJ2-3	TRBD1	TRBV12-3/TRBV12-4	TGTGCCAGCAGTTCGGACAGGGGTCCGCAGTATTTT	CASSSDRGPQYF
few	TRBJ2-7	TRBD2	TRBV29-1	TGCAGCGTTGAATTCCTAGCGGGAAGCTACGAGCAGTACTTC	CSVEFLAGSYEQYF
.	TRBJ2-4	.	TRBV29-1	TGCAGCGCCGAGACTACAAAAAACATTCAGTACTTC	CSAETTKNIQYF
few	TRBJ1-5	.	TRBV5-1	TGCGCCAGCAGCTTGGTGGGGGATTGGAATCAGCCCCAGCATTTT	CASSLVGDWNQPQHF
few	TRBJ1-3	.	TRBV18	TGTGCCAGCTCACCACTGGGTGGGGCCGACTCTGGAAACACCATATATTTT	CASSPLGGADSGNTIYF
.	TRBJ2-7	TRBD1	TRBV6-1	TGTGCCAGCAGTAGAACGGGACAGGGGTTTCCCTACGAGCAGTACTTC	CASSRTGQGFPYEQYF
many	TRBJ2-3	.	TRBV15	TGTGCCACCAGCGGACCCTCTAGGGCAGATACGCAGTATTTT	CATSGPSRADTQYF
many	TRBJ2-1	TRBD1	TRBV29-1	TGCAGCGTTGAGAGGACAGGAGAGCAGTTCTTC	CSVERTGEQFF
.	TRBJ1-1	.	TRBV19	TGTGCCAGTAGTATACAGACCGGGGGGGAAGCTTTCTTT	CASSIQTGGEAFF
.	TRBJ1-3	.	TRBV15	TGTGCCACCAGCAAGAGGAGGAACTCTGGAAACACCATATATTTT	CATSKRRNSGNTIYF
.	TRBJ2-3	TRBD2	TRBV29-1	TGCAGCGTTGAGCCTAGCGGGAGTGGCGCAGATACGCAGTATTTT	CSVEPSGSGADTQYF
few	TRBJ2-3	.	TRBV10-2	TGCGCCAGCAGTGAGGCAACTTCTGGCACAGATACGCAGTATTTT	CASSEATSGTDTQYF
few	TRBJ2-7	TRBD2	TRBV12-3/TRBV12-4	TGTGCCAGCAGCCCTAAGGGGGGGACTAGCGGTGCCTACGAGCAGTACTTC	CASSPKGGTSGAYEQYF
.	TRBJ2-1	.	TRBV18	TGTGCCAGCTCACGGGGTAACGATGAGCAGTTCTTC	CASSRGNDEQFF
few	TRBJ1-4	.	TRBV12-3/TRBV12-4	TGTGCCAGCAGTTTAACCTGGGGTGAAAAACTGTTTTTT	CASSLTWGEKLFF
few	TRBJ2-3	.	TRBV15	TGTGCCACCAGCAGGGAGACTTTTTTCACAGATACGCAGTATTTT	CATSRETFFTDTQYF
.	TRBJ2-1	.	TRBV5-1	TGCGCCAGCAATGGAGGGACTGCCTACAATGAGCAGTTCTTC	CASNGGTAYNEQFF
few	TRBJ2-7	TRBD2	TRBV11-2	TGTGCCAGCAGCTTATTCCTAGCGGGACTCGACGAGCAGTACTTC	CASSLFLAGLDEQYF
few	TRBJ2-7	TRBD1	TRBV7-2	TGTGCCAGCAGCGCCCGGACAGGGTGGCAGTACTTC	CASSARTGWQYF
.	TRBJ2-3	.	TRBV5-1	TGCGCCAGCAGCTTGGGAGGGACGGACCGCACAGATACGCAGTATTTT	CASSLGGTDRTDTQYF
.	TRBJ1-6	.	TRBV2	TGTGCCAGCAGTGAGGGCAGAGGTTCTAATTCACCCCTCCACTTT	CASSEGRGSNSPLHF
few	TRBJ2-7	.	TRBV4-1	TGCGCCAGCAGCCTAAGTGTACTCTCCTTCTACGAGCAGTACTTC	CASSLSVLSFYEQYF
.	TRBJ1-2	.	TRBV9	TGTGCCAGCAGCGTAGAGGCCAGGACCTATGGCTACAACTTC	CASSVEARTYGYNF
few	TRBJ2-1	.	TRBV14	TGTGCCAGCAGCCAAGGGTCACTACTCAATGAGCAGTTCTTC	CASSQGSLLNEQFF
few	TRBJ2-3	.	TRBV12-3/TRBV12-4	TGTGCCAGCAGTTTAGGACTTAACACAGATACGCAGTATTTT	CASSLGLNTDTQYF
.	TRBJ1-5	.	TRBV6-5	TGTGCCAGCAGTTACGAGGCAGGCTATCAGCCCCAGCATTTT	CASSYEAGYQPQHF
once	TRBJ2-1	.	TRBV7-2	TGTGCCAGCAGCTTAATTCAGGCTCCATATGAGCAGTTCTTC	CASSLIQAPYEQFF
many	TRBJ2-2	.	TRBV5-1	TGCGCCAGCAGCACCAGGACCGGGGAGCTGTTTTTT	CASSTRTGELFF
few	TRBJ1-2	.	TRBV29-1	TGCAGCGTTGAGCCCCCGTCTAACTATGGCTACACCTTC	CSVEPPSNYGYTF
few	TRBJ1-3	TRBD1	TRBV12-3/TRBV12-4	TGTGCCAGCAGTGCGGGACAGGGCGTAAACACCATATATTTT	CASSAGQGVNTIYF
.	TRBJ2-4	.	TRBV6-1	TGTGCCAGCGTGGGTCGTCTTTCGAGGGGGGTCGCCAAAAACATTCAGTACTTC	CASVGRLSRGVAKNIQYF
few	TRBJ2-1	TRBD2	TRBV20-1	TGCAGTGCTAGAGACAGGGGGCTAGCGGGAGGTTGGAATGAGCAGTTCTTC	CSARDRGLAGGWNEQFF
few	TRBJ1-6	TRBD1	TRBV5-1	TGCGCCAGCAGCTTGCTTCCGTCAGGGGGAGAGAATTCACCCCTCCACTTT	CASSLLPSGGENSPLHF
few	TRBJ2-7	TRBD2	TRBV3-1	TGTGCCAGCAGCCCCGGGACTAGCTATTACGAGCAGTACTTC	CASSPGTSYYEQYF
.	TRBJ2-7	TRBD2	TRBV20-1	TGCAGTGCTATGCCCAGCGGGAGGTGGGGGTACGAGCAGTACTTC	CSAMPSGRWGYEQYF
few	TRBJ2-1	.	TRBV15	TGTGCCACCAGCTCCGGACCTTCAAGGCGGGTTTTTAATGAGCAGTTCTTC	CATSSGPSRRVFNEQFF
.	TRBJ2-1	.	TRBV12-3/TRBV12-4	TGTGCCAGCCCTCCCCCCGGGGGTGATTGGGATGAGCAGTTCTTC	CASPPPGGDWDEQFF
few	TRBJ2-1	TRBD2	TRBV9	TGTGCCAGCAGCGCCCGACTAGCGGGAGCCCCTAATGAGCAGTTCTTC	CASSARLAGAPNEQFF
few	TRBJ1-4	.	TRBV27	TGTGCCAGCAGTTTAATCGGTGGGGCAACTAATGAAAAACTGTTTTTT	CASSLIGGATNEKLFF
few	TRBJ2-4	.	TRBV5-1	TGCGCCAGCAGCTTGGGAGGAATTTTCAAAAACATTCAGTACTTC	CASSLGGIFKNIQYF
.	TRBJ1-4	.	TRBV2	TGTGCCAGCAGTTATCAAGAAACTTGGAGTGGAAAACTGTTTTTT	CASSYQETWSGKLFF
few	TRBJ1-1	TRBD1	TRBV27	TGTGCCAGCAGTCGACAGGGGCTCGGCACTGAAGCTTTCTTT	CASSRQGLGTEAFF
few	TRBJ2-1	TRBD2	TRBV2	TGTGCCAGCAGTGAACCGGGAGGGGGAGTATACAATGAGCAGTTCTTC	CASSEPGGGVYNEQFF
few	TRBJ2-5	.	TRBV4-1	TGCGCCAGCAGCCAAGCAGAGCGGATGGGGGTGGAAGAGATACCGGGCCAAGAGACCCAGTACTTC	CASSQAERMGVEEIPGQETQYF
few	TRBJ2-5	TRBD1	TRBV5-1	TGCGCCAGCAGGACCGGGACAGGGCTTCAAGAGACCCAGTACTTC	CASRTGTGLQETQYF
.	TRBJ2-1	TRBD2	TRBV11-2	TGTGCCAGCAGTCTCTTGGGTATCCGGACTAGCGGGGAATACAATGAGCAGTTCTTC	CASSLLGIRTSGEYNEQFF
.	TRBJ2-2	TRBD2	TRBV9	TGTGCCAGCAGCGCTCTCAGCGGGACGAACACCGGGGAGCTGTTTTTT	CASSALSGTNTGELFF
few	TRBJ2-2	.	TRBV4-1	TGCGCCAGCAGCCAAGATGCTGGTGGGCTACTCGGGGAGCTGTTTTTT	CASSQDAGGLLGELFF